The 5 T cell receptor beta chains presented below share a single source sample, sequenced in a study of tumor-infiltrating lymphocytes in primary liver carcinoma (dated by TCRdb to 2017 to 2019). TRIzol reagent was used to extract blood RNA from unsorted whole blood, while the DNeasy Blood & Tissue kit provided the germline DNA. The instrument given in TCRdb is Illumina HiSeq 2500. A constant-region primer and ProtoScript II reverse transcriptase were used to reverse-transcribe TCRbeta-specific cDNA from roughly 500 ng total RNA. Construction of the TCRbeta libraries relied on three nested rounds of multiplex PCR, following a slightly modified ARM-PCR procedure. Each of the first two PCR rounds ran for 10 cycles and used multiplex TRBV1-TRBV30 forward primers together with a Cbeta reverse primer. Using fastp trimming at Q25 and MiXCR clonotype assembly, TCRdb reanalyzed the public sequencing data and kept in-frame beta chains. Rows are unified per CDR3 protein, each entry keeping the most common DNA and genes. The sample includes fewer than 350,000 distinct CDR3 sequences, with 65% observed a single time. About 6.1% of the sample is in the top ten clones.

The sequenced sample consisted of peripheral blood. The receptor source for this set is a man aged 40-50 years with primary liver carcinoma and hepatitis B virus infection.

The chain has TRBV4-1 and TRBJ1-1, with a weak D call TRBD1 (5 bases). The ends were cut back, 1 base at V and 0 bases at J, with 15 bases in the middle. CDR3 size: 17 residues. The germline V gene has CDR1 MGHRA and CDR2 YSYEKL. The CDR3 region has the DNA TGCGCCAGCAGCCAAGGACCTCGGGGCTACATGAACACTGAAGCTTTCTTT. It yields the protein CASSQGPRGYMNTEAFF.

A few counts support this clonotype. The chain combines TRBV7-8 with TRBJ1-5; D may be TRBD1 (5 bases). The germline V gene encodes CDR1 SGHVS and CDR2 FQNEAQ. The CDR3 consists of 15 residues. V lost 4 bases and J lost 6, with 16 bases in between. CDR3 amino acids: CASSWSRAGGQPQHF. CDR3 DNA: TGTGCCAGCAGCTGGAGCCGGGCCGGGGGTCAGCCCCAGCATTTT.

A remark on this clonotype: A much larger clone lies one base from this, so it may be a read error. V is TRBV5-5 and J is TRBJ2-7, with 7 nucleotides matching TRBD1. In germline, CDR1 is SGHKS, CDR2 YYEKEE (reference sequence). CDR3 length equals 14 residues. V lost 3 bases and J lost 3; bases outside the gene matches: 6. CDR3 region: CASSSADRVYEQYF. DNA of the CDR3: TGTGCCAGCAGCTCGGCCGACAGGGTCTACGAGCAGTACTTC.

As concerns this clonotype: The junction departs from germline at one end; a sequencing error may be responsible. This chain connects TRBV29-1 to TRBJ2-6; 7 bases agree with TRBD1. The CDR3 totals 17 residues. CDR1 SQVTM and CDR2 ANQGSEA come from the germline V gene. The CDR3 protein is CGVETPTGESGANVLTF. CDR3 DNA sequence: TGCGGCGTTGAAACCCCCACAGGGGAATCTGGGGCCAACGTCCTGACTTTC.

V gene TRBV4-3 combines with J gene TRBJ2-1, with TRBD2 as a possible D gene (6 bases). V was clipped by 3 bases and J by 0 bases, with 12 bases between them. The CDR3 covers 16 residues. CDR1 and CDR2 (germline): LGHNA, YSLEER. CDR3 loop: CASSHDAGSSYNEQFF. CDR3 sequence (DNA): TGCGCCAGCAGCCATGATGCGGGAAGCTCCTACAATGAGCAGTTCTTC.